Below, 16 T cell receptor beta chains from the same sample are listed, as sequenced in a study of blood T cell repertoires in COVID-19. Assay: immunoSEQ multiplex PCR; the TCRdb copy retains only in-frame clones and omits some. The sample has some 170,000 clones, roughly 80% seen once. The material sequenced was peripheral blood. The receptors stem from a man between 65 and 79 years old with acute or convalescent COVID-19.

The gene calls are TRBV5-4 and TRBJ2-2, with 14 bases lining up with TRBD2. V was clipped by 4 bases and J by 5 bases; unmatched bases: 4. This CDR3 region has 16 residues. Germline values: CDR1 SGHNT, CDR2 YYREEE (reference sequence). CDR3 residues: CASSGLAGGRTGELFF. CDR3 bases: TGTGCCAGCAGCGGACTAGCGGGAGGTCGTACCGGGGAGCTGTTTTTT.

The chain couples TRBV4-3 to TRBJ2-7, with 8 bases aligning to TRBD1. Germline V gene sequence: CDR1 LGHNA, CDR2 YSLEER. The CDR3 totals 14 residues. V dropped 1 base and J dropped 4; count of bases not matched to a gene: 3. The CDR3 reads CASSQGTGFYEQYF. In DNA, the CDR3 is TGCGCCAGCAGCCAAGGGACAGGGTTTTACGAGCAGTACTTC.

The J gene is TRBJ2-5, the V gene TRBV7-8; 12 nucleotides match TRBD2. The CDR3 runs 18 residues. The V gene end was trimmed by 1 base and the J gene end by 4 bases; junction bases not matched to a gene: 10. Germline CDR1 reads SGHVS; CDR2 reads FQNEAQ. The DNA of the CDR3 is TGTGCCAGCAGCTTAGTTCTAGCGGGGGGGCCCGAGGCAGAGACCCAGTACTTC. As protein: CASSLVLAGGPEAETQYF.

The J gene is TRBJ2-1, the V gene TRBV24-1, with 10 bases matching TRBD1. The CDR3 sequence is 13 residues long. Germline V gene sequence: CDR1 KGHDR, CDR2 SFDVKD. V lost 9 bases to trimming and J lost 7 bases; unmatched junction nucleotides: 5. CDR3 loop: CATGTGVTNEQFF. As DNA, the CDR3 is TGTGCCACCGGGACAGGGGTCACTAATGAGCAGTTCTTC.

The chain couples TRBV28 to TRBJ1-4; D uncertain. Looked up from germline, CDR1 is MDHEN and CDR2 is SYDVKM. The CDR3 is 12 residues long. The germline V and J ends were trimmed by 7 bases and 4 bases, with 7 bases remaining between them. The CDR3: CASTSSNEKLFF. The CDR3 DNA reads TGTGCCAGCACAAGTAGTAATGAAAAACTGTTTTTT. Complete variable domain (other parts from reference TRBV28 and TRBJ1-4): DVKVTQSSRYLVKRTGEKVFLECVQDMDHENMFWYRQDPGLGLRLIYFSYDVKMKEKGDIPEGYSVSREKKERFSLILESASTNQTSMYLCASTSSNEKLFFGSGTQLSVL.

The chain joins TRBV5-1 to TRBJ2-3, with TRBD1 as a possible D gene (5 bases). The CDR3 runs 11 residues. Deletions cut 8 bases from V and 7 bases from J, with 11 bases between. Looked up from germline, CDR1 is SGHRS and CDR2 is YFSETQ. CDR3 residues: CASKQENTQYF. The CDR3 region has the DNA TGCGCCAGTAAACAGGAAAATACGCAGTATTTT.

The genes are TRBV7-3 and TRBJ2-3, with 9 nucleotides matching TRBD2. In germline, CDR1 is SGHTA, CDR2 FQGTGA. The V gene end was trimmed by 5 bases and the J gene end by 1 base; junction bases not matched to a gene: 7. The CDR3 sequence is 16 residues long. Written as DNA, the CDR3 is TGTGCCAGCAGCATCTATAGCGGGAGCGGCACAGATACGCAGTATTTT. It specifies CASSIYSGSGTDTQYF.

The sample holds one count of this clone. CDR3 sequence reads: CASSPRQGDATNEKLFF. CDR3 DNA sequence: TGTGCCAGCAGCCCGCGACAGGGGGACGCAACTAATGAAAAACTGTTTTTT. The chain uses TRBV7-6 and TRBJ1-4; TRBD1 matches 9 bases. The CDR3 runs to 17 residues. With 5 bases clipped from V and 0 bases from J, the junction kept 7 bases outside the gene matches. Per germline, CDR1 SGHVS and CDR2 FNYEAQ.

This clone has a handful of counts. This sequence joins TRBV6-1 and TRBJ1-3; 8 positions match TRBD1. The CDR3 contains 16 residues. Germline loops: CDR1 MNHNS, CDR2 SASEGT. V shed 1 base, J shed 3 bases, and the junction held 5 bases outside the gene matches. The CDR3 region is CASSEGPGQGGNTIYF. CDR3 sequence (DNA): TGTGCCAGCAGTGAAGGCCCCGGACAGGGTGGAAACACCATATATTTT.

The V gene is TRBV30, the J gene TRBJ2-1; tentatively, D is TRBD2 (6 bases). Germline V gene lookup returns CDR1 GTSNPN and CDR2 SVGIG (reference sequence). V was trimmed by 2 bases and J by 5 bases, leaving 16 bases between them. The CDR3 runs to 15 residues. The CDR3 region is CAWSPFLTSHNEQFF. CDR3 nucleotide sequence: TGTGCCTGGAGTCCATTCTTAACTAGCCACAATGAGCAGTTCTTC.

The chain couples TRBV5-1 to TRBJ1-1, with D maybe TRBD1 (5 bases). This CDR3 contains 15 residues. Trimming cost V 4 bases and J 6 bases, with 19 bases left between them. The germline gives CDR1 SGHRS, CDR2 YFSETQ. CDR3 sequence (DNA): TGCGCCAGCAGCCCCGTGACAGCCTCGGTCGCTGAAGCTTTCTTT. Its translation is CASSPVTASVAEAFF.

This chain connects TRBV7-3 to TRBJ2-1; 8 bases match TRBD2. From germline, CDR1 is SGHTA and CDR2 FQGTGA. The ends lost 3 bases at V and 7 bases at J; junction bases unmatched: 8. This CDR3 spans 15 amino acids. For the CDR3, the DNA is TGTGCCAGCAGCTTTCCCGGGACTAGTTTAAATGAGCAGTTCTTC. It encodes CASSFPGTSLNEQFF. The full variable domain, with the rest looked up from reference TRBV7-3 and TRBJ2-1, is GAGVSQTPSNKVTEKGKYVELRCDPISGHTALYWYRQSLGQGPEFLIYFQGTGAADDSGLPNDRFFAVRPEGSVSTLKIQRTERGDSAVYLCASSFPGTSLNEQFFGPGTRLTVL.

This chain links TRBV4-3 with TRBJ2-3, with TRBD2 matching over 8 bases. V lost 0 bases, J lost 9 bases, and 11 bases stayed unmatched. The V gene's germline CDR1 is LGHNA and CDR2 YSLEER. The CDR3 is made up of 16 amino acids. The DNA for the CDR3 is TGCGCCAGCAGCCAAGATAGAGGCGGGAGGATTGGGACGCAGTATTTT. It specifies CASSQDRGGRIGTQYF.

The chain couples TRBV28 to TRBJ2-7; 7 bases agree with TRBD2. The CDR3 length is 13 residues. Germline-derived CDR1 and CDR2 are MDHEN and SYDVKM. With V trimmed by 6 bases and J by 2 bases, 4 bases remained unmatched. DNA of the CDR3: TGTGCCAGCAGGAGCGGGGTCACCTACGAGCAGTACTTC. Protein product: CASRSGVTYEQYF. Drawing the rest from reference TRBV28 and TRBJ2-7, the complete variable domain is DVKVTQSSRYLVKRTGEKVFLECVQDMDHENMFWYRQDPGLGLRLIYFSYDVKMKEKGDIPEGYSVSREKKERFSLILESASTNQTSMYLCASRSGVTYEQYFGPGTRLTVT.

V is TRBV5-1 and J is TRBJ1-1; the match to TRBD1 covers 7 bases. Germline V lookup: CDR1 SGHRS, CDR2 YFSETQ. The junction had 14 bases not matched to a gene; V was cut back by 5 bases and J by 4 bases. This CDR3 has 16 amino acids. CDR3 protein: CASRPDRALPTTEAFF. The CDR3 coding sequence is TGCGCCAGCAGGCCCGACAGGGCACTCCCGACCACTGAAGCTTTCTTT.

The genes are TRBV28 and TRBJ2-5, with a possible D match to TRBD2 (6 bases). The V gene lost 7 bases and the J gene lost 5 bases, with 20 bases spanning the gap. Germline V gene lookup returns CDR1 MDHEN and CDR2 SYDVKM. The CDR3 length is 15 residues. The CDR3 reads CASMGPGAGTETQYF. In nucleotides, the CDR3 is TGTGCCAGCATGGGCCCCGGGGCAGGGACTGAGACCCAGTACTTC.